The clone carrying this T cell receptor (beta chain) was picked up many times. Its antigen is not identified. This sample is drawn from a study of T cell repertoires in cytomegalovirus infection. Overall study context: Public signatures in TCR beta pointed to CMV infection and matching HLA type.

This CDR3 is built from 16 residues. Germline CDR1 and CDR2: SGHTA and FQGNSA. V was trimmed by 2 bases and J by 4 bases, leaving 16 bases between them. Each CDR3 protein gets one entry after TCRdb re-called the reads with MiXCR. The top ten clones hold approximately 15% of a sample with around 260,000 distinct CDR3 sequences, about 23% of them seen once. General study results and limits: Frequencies of public TCR beta families were cumulated, and this identified carriers of CMV plus the relevant HLA. Clonotype analysis showed dominance of the ex vivo response by HLA-C-restricted CMV-specific TCR beta clonotypes.

The chain is built from TRBV7-2 and TRBJ2-3, with D tentatively TRBD1 or TRBD2 (6 bases each). The sample comprised PBMCs. This receptor was identified in a human donor in good health (CMV status not recorded). Some clones in this sample may be carry-over from other donors' samples. Here the CDR3 reads CASSLNLGGSADTQYF. The CDR3 coding sequence is TGTGCCAGCAGCTTAAATTTAGGGGGGAGTGCAGATACGCAGTATTTT.